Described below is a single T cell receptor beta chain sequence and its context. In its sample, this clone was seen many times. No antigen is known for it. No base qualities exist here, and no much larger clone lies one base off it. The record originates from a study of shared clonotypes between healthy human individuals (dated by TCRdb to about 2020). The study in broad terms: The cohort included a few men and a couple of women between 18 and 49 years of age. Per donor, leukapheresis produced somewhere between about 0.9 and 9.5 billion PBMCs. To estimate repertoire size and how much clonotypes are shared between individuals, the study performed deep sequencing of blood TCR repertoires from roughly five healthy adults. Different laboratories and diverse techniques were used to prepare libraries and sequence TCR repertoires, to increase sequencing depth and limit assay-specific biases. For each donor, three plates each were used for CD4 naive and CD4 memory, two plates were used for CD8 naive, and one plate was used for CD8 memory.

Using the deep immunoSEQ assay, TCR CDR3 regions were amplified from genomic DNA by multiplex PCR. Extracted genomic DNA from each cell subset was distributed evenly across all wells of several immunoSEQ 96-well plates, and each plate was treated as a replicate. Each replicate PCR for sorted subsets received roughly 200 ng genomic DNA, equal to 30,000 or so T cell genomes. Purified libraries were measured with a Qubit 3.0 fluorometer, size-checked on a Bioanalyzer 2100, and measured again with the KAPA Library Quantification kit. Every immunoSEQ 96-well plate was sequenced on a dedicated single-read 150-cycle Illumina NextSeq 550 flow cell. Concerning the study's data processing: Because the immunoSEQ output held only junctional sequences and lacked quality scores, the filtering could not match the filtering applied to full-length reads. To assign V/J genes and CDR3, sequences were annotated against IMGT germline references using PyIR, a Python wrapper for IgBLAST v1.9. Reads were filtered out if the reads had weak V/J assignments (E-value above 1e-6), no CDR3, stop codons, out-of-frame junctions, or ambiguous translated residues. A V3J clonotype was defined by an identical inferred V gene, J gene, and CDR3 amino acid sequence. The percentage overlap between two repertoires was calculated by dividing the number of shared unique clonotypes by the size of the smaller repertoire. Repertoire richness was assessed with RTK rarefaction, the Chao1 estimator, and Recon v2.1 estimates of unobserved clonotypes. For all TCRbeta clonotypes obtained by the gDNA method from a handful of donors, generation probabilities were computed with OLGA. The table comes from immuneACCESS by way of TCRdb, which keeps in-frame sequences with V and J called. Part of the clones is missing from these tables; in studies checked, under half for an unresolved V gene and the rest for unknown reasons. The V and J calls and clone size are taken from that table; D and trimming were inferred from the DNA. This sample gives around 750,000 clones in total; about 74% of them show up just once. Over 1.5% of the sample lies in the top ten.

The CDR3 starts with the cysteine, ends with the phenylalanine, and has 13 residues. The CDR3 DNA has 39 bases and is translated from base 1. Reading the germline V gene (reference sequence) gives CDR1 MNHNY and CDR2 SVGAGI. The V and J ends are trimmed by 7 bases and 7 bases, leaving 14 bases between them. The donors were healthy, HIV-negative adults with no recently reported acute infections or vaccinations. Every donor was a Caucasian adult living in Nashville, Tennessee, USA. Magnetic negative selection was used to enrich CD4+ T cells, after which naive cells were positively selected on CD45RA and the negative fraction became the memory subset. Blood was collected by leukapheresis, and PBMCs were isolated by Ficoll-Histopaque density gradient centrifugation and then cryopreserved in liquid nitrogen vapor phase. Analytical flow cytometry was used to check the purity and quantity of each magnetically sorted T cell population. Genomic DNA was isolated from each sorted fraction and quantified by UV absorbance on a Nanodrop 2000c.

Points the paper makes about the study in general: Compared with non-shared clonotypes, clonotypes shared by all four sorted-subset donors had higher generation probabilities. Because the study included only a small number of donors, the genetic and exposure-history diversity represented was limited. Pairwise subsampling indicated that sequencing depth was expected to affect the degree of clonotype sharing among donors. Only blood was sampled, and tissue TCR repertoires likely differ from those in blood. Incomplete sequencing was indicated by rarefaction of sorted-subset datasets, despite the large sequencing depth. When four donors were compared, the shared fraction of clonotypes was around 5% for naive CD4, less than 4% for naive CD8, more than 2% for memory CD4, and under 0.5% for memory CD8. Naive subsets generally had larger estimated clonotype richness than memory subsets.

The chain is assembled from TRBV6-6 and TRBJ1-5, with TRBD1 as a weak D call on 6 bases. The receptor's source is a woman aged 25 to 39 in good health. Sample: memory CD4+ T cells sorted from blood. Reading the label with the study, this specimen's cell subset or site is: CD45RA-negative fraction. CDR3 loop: CASTPGARQPQHF. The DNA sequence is TGTGCCAGCACCCCAGGGGCCCGCCAGCCCCAGCATTTT.